This record concerns one T cell receptor beta chain sequence. Its antigen is not identified. The record originates from a study of T-cell memory formation after mild COVID-19. Study conclusions and caveats: Within pre-infection memory, some responding clones were found, suggesting cross-reactive memory joined. Mainly CM and EM harbored the contracting CD4+ clones; mainly EMRA harbored the CD8+ ones.

After 5'RACE with constant-segment primers, TCR alpha and TCR beta cDNA libraries carrying sample barcodes and UMIs were obtained. TCRdb independently ran MiXCR on the 5' RACE reads; one entry per CDR3 protein. This sample yields 150,000 or so distinct CDR3 sequences, of which about a third are seen a single time; more than 10% belongs to the top ten. V was cut by 6 bases and J by 7 bases, with 12 bases left in between. The CDR3 covers 12 residues. Germline assignment: CDR1 MNHNS and CDR2 SASEGT. The sequence was collected from an adult woman who had mild COVID-19 (a few samples of this study predate the infection). Cell type and time point are not known. The chain is built from TRBV6-1 and TRBJ1-2, with D unclear. The sample consisted of PBMCs or a T cell subset sorted from them (not recorded which). For the CDR3, the DNA is TGTGCCAGCAGCTCCGTGGGAGGTGGCTACACCTTC. Its translation is CASSSVGGGYTF.